This T cell receptor beta chain was profiled in a study of blood T cell repertoires in COVID-19. Turning to the study itself: The origin of the acute and convalescent COVID-19 samples was the United States, Italy and Spain. T cells, B-cell-depleted T cells, or PBMCs provided the cDNA or gDNA that served as material.

Per the original data handling: Counts of nucleated cells, estimated from reference gene primer amplification, were obtained. Assay used: immunoSEQ multiplex PCR; TCRdb lists only in-frame clones, some missing. The DNA gave D and trimming, while V, J and clone size come from that table. Of roughly 200,000 clones listed, 75% to 90% are singletons. This CDR3 has 16 amino acids. From germline, CDR1 is SGHVS and CDR2 FNYEAQ. Trimming cost V 2 bases and J 2 bases; bases outside gene matches: 5. The chain joins TRBV7-6 to TRBJ2-1, with 8 bases that match TRBD2. This clonotype originated in an older woman with acute or convalescent COVID-19. Sequenced sample: peripheral blood. The CDR3 region has the DNA TGTGCCAGCAGCTTAAGGGGTAGCGGGACCTACAATGAGCAGTTCTTC. This sequence encodes CASSLRGSGTYNEQFF.